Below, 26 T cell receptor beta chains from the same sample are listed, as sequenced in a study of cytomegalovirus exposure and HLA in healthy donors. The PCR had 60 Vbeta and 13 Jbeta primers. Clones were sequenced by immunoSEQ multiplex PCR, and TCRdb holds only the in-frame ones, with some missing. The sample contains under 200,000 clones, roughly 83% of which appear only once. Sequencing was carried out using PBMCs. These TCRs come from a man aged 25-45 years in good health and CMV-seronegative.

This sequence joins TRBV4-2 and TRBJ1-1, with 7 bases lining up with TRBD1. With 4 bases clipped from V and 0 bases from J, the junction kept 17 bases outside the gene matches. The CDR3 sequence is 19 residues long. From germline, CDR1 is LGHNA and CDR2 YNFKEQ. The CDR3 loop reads CASSPTQRQGLGLNTEAFF. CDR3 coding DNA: TGTGCCAGCAGCCCGACACAGCGACAGGGCTTAGGTCTGAACACTGAAGCTTTCTTT.

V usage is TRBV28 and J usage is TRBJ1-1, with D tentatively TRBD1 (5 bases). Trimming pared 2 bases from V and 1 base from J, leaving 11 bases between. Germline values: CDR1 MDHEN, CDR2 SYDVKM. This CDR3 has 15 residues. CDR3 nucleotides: TGTGCCAGCAGTTTACTGTGGACACCGAACACTGAAGCTTTCTTT. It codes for CASSLLWTPNTEAFF.

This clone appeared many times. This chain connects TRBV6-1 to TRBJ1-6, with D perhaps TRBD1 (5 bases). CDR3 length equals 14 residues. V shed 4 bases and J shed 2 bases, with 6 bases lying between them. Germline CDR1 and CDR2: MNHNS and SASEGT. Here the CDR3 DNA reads TGTGCCAGCAGTGCAGGGCCCTATAATTCACCCCTCCACTTT. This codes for CASSAGPYNSPLHF.

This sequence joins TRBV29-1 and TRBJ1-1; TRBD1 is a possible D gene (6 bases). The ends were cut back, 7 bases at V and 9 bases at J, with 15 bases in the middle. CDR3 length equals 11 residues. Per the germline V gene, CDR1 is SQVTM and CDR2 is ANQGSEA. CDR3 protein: CSAMDSPKAFF. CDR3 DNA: TGCAGCGCTATGGACAGCCCCAAAGCTTTCTTT.

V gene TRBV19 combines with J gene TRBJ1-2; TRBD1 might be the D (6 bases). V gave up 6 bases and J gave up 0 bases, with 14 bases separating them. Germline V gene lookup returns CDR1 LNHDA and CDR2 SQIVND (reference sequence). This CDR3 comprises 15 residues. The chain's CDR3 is CASRDSAVSNYGYTF. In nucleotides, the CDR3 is TGTGCCAGTAGGGACAGCGCTGTCTCTAACTATGGCTACACCTTC.

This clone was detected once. The CDR3 here is CASSQGQGSYNEQFF. The CDR3 nucleotides read TGTGCCAGCAGCCAGGGACAGGGATCCTACAATGAGCAGTTCTTC. The V call is TRBV5-5, the J call TRBJ2-1, with 9 bases lining up with TRBD1. The J segment lost 1 base and the V segment lost 4 bases, leaving 3 bases of the junction unmatched. Germline loops: CDR1 SGHKS, CDR2 YYEKEE (reference sequence). The CDR3 is 15 residues long.

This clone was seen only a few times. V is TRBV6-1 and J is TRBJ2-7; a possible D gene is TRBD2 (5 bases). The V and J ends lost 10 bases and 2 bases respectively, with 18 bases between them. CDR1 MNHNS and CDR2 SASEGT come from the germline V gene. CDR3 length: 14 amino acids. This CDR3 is CAISNGPEAYEQYF. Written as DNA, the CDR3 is TGTGCCATCAGCAATGGTCCGGAGGCCTACGAGCAGTACTTC.

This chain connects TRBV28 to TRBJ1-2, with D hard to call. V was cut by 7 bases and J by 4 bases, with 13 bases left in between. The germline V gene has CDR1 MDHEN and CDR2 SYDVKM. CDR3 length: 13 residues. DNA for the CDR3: TGTGCCAGCATAAGACAAAACAGCTATGGCTACACCTTC. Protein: CASIRQNSYGYTF.

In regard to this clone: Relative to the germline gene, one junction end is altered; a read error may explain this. The CDR3 DNA reads as TGTTCCAGCAGCTTAGGACAGGGGTTACCCAACGAGCAGTACTTC. Translating it yields CSSSLGQGLPNEQYF. The gene calls are TRBV7-9 and TRBJ2-7, with 9 bases identical to TRBD1. Germline CDR1 is SEHNR and CDR2 is FQNEAQ (reference sequence). The CDR3 consists of 15 residues.

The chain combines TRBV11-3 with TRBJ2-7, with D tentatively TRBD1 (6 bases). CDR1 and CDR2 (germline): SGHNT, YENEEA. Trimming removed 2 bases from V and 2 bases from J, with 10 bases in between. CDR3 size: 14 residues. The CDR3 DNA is TGTGCCAGCAGCTTAAACAGGGAGACCTACGAGCAGTACTTC. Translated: CASSLNRETYEQYF.

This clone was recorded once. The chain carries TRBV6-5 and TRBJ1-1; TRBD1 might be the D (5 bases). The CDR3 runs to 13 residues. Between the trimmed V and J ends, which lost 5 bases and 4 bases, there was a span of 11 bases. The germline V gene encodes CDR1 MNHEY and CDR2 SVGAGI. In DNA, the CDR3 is TGTGCCAGCAGTGGCGGGGGAACCACTGAAGCTTTCTTT. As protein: CASSGGGTTEAFF.

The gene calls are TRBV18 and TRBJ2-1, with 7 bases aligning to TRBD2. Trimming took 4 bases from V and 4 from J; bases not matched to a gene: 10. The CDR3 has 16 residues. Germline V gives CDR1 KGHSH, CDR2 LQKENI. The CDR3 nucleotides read TGTGCCAGCTCACAAACCGCGACTAGCCTTTACAATGAGCAGTTCTTC. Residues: CASSQTATSLYNEQFF. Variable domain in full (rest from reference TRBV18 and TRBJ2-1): NAGVMQNPRHLVRRRGQEARLRCSPMKGHSHVYWYRQLPEEGLKFMVYLQKENIIDESGMPKERFSAEFPKEGPSILRIQQVVRGDSAAYFCASSQTATSLYNEQFFGPGTRLTVL.

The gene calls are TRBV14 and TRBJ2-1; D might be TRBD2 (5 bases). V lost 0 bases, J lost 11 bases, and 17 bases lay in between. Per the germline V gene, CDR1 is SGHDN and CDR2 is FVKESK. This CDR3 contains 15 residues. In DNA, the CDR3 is TGTGCCAGCAGCCAAGATCTCCCCGGTACGGGAAAGCAGTTCTTC. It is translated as CASSQDLPGTGKQFF.

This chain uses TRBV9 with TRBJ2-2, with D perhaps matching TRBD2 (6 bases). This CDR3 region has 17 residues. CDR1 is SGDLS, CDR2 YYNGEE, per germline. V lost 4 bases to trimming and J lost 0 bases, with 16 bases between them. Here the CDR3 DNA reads TGTGCCAGCAGCACATTCTGGCGGGGCGCGAACACCGGGGAGCTGTTTTTT. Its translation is CASSTFWRGANTGELFF.

This chain's CDR3 is CASTYQRGNTEAFF. The CDR3 DNA is TGTGCCAGCACTTACCAAAGGGGGAACACTGAAGCTTTCTTT. The J gene is TRBJ1-1, the V gene TRBV2; perhaps TRBD1 as D (5 bases). This CDR3 has 14 residues. CDR1 and CDR2 from the germline V gene are SNHLY and FYNNEI. The germline V and J ends were trimmed by 7 bases and 1 base, with 13 bases remaining between them.

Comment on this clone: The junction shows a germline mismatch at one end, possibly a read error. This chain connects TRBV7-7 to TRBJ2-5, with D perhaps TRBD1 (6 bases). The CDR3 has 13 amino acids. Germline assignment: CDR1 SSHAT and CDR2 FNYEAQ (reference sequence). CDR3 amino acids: CASSLQGRGTQYF. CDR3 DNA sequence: TGTGCTAGCAGCCTACAGGGAAGGGGGACCCAGTACTTC.

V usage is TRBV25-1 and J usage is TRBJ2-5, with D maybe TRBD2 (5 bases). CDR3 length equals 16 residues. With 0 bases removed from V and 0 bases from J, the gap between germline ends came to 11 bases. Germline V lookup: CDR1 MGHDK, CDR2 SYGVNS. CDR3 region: CASSEYNIGDQETQYF. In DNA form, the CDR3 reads TGTGCCAGCAGTGAATATAATATCGGGGACCAAGAGACCCAGTACTTC.

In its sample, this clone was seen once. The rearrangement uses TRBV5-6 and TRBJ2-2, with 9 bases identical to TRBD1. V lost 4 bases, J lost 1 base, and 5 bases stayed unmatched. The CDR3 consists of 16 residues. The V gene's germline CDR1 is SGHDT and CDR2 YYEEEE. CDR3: CASSIPGQGNTGELFF. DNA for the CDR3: TGTGCCAGCAGCATCCCGGGACAGGGGAACACCGGGGAGCTGTTTTTT.

The CDR3 DNA sequence: TGTGCCAGCTCACCACTACCCACGCAGGCACCTGGGGCCAACGTCCTGACTTTC. As protein: CASSPLPTQAPGANVLTF. This chain links TRBV18 with TRBJ2-6; no firm D call. V was shortened by 1 base and J by 2 bases, with 15 bases between the two germline ends. Germline-derived CDR1 and CDR2 are KGHSH and LQKENI. The CDR3 contains 18 residues.

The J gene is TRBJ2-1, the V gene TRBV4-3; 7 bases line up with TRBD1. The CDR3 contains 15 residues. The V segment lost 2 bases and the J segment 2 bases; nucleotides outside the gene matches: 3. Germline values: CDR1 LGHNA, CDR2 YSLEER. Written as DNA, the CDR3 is TGCGCCAGCAGCCAACGACAGGGAACCTACAATGAGCAGTTCTTC. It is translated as CASSQRQGTYNEQFF.

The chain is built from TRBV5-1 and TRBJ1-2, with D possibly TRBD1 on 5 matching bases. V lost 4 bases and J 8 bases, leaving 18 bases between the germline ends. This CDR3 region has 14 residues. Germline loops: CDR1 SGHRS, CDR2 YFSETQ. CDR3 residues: CASSEGGRDFGYTF. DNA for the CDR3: TGCGCCAGCAGCGAGGGAGGCAGGGACTTCGGCTACACCTTC.

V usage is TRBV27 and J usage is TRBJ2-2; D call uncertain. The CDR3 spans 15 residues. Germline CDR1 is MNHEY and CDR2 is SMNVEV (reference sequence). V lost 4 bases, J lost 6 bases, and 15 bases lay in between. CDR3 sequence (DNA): TGTGCCAGCAGTTCACCCTCACTCCGGGCCGGGGAGCTGTTTTTT. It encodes CASSSPSLRAGELFF.

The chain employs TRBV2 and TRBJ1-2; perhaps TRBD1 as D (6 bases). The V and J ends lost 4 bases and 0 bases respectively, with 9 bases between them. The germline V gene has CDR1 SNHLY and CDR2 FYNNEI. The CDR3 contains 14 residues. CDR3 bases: TGTGCCAGCAGTGCTCGGACAGCTAACTATGGCTACACCTTC. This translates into CASSARTANYGYTF.

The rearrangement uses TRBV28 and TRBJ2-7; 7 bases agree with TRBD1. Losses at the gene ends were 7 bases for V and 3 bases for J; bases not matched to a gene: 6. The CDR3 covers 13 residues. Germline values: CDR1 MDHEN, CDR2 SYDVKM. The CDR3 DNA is TGTGCCAGCAAGAGGGCAGGGGGCTACGAGCAGTACTTC. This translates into CASKRAGGYEQYF.

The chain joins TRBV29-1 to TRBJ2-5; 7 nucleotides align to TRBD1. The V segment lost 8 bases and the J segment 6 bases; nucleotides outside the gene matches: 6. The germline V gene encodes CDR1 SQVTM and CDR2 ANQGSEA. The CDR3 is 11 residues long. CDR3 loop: CSLRQGQTQYF. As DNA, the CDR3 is TGCAGCTTAAGACAGGGACAGACCCAGTACTTC.

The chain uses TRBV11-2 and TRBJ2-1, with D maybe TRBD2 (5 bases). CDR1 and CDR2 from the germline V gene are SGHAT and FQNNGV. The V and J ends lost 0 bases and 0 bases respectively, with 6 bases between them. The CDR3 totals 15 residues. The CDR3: CASSLDGSSYNEQFF. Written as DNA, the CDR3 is TGTGCCAGCAGCTTAGATGGGAGCTCCTACAATGAGCAGTTCTTC.